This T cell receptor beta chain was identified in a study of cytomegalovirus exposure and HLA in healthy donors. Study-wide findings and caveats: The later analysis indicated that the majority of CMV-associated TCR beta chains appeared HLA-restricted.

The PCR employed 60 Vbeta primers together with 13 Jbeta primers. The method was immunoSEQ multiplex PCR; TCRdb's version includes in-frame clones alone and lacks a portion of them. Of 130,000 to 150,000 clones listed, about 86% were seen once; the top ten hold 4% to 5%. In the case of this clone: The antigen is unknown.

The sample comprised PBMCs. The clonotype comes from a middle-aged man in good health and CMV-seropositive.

The CDR3 sequence is CASSVHDSSWQAFF. CDR3 nucleotide sequence: TGTGCCAGCAGCGTCCATGACTCTTCGTGGCAGGCTTTCTTT. The chain is built from TRBV9 and TRBJ1-1; no clear D. The CDR3 runs 14 residues. Germline lookup yields CDR1 SGDLS and CDR2 YYNGEE. Trimming took off 2 bases at V and 11 bases at J, with 19 bases between the two ends.